One sample yielded the 6 T cell receptor beta chains listed below, sequenced in a study of T-cell memory formation after mild COVID-19 listed by TCRdb under 2021. The library was obtained by 5' RACE. Reads for this sample came from an Illumina NovaSeq 6000. The public reads were run again by TCRdb, first through fastp at Q25 and then through MiXCR, and only productive beta chains were kept. CDR3 protein sequences are deduplicated, and each keeps its most common genes and DNA. The sample includes 190,000 or so distinct CDR3 sequences, with about a fifth observed a single time. Under 25% of the sample is in the top ten clones. The sequencing input was PBMCs or a T cell subset sorted from them (not recorded which). The receptor source for this set is an adult woman who had mild COVID-19 (a few samples of this study predate the infection). The sample titles of this study are shuffled in the database, so cell type and time point are left out; the donor was told from shared clones.

This clonotype was counted between two and nine times. The chain has TRBV20-1 and TRBJ2-7, with 8 positions matching TRBD1. Germline CDR1 DFQATT, CDR2 SNEGSKA (reference sequence). The CDR3 is made up of 13 amino acids. Losses at the gene ends were 0 bases for V and 3 bases for J; bases not matched to a gene: 1. CDR3 nucleotide sequence: TGCAGTGCTAGAGACGGACAGGGCTACGAGCAGTACTTC. It is translated as CSARDGQGYEQYF.

V and J are TRBV6-6 and TRBJ1-3; D is ambiguous. Germline values: CDR1 MNHNY, CDR2 SVGAGI (reference sequence). Trimming stripped 6 bases from V and 0 bases from J, with 12 bases between. CDR3 length: 15 amino acids. CDR3 protein: CASRSWVVSGNTIYF. The CDR3 bases are TGTGCCAGCAGGTCGTGGGTAGTCTCTGGAAACACCATATATTTT.

This clonotype was detected a few times. The rearrangement joins TRBV9 to TRBJ1-1; the D gene is possibly TRBD1 (6 bases). Germline V lookup: CDR1 SGDLS, CDR2 YYNGEE. CDR3 length: 12 residues. The V end was cut by 4 bases, the J end by 8 bases, with 12 bases between. The CDR3: CASSPSTGEAFF. CDR3 DNA: TGTGCCAGCAGCCCGTCTACAGGGGAAGCTTTCTTT.

The chain is built from TRBV4-1 and TRBJ1-6; 9 bases are shared with TRBD1. The V and J ends lost 1 base and 10 bases, in that order; junction bases with no gene match: 5. This CDR3 spans 15 amino acids. Germline CDR1 and CDR2: MGHRA and YSYEKL. The CDR3 DNA follows: TGCGCCAGCAGCCAAGCCGGGACAGGGAACTCACCCCTCCACTTT. Translating it yields CASSQAGTGNSPLHF.

The chain links TRBV19 to TRBJ2-3; D unresolved. V was clipped by 3 bases and J by 2 bases, with 12 bases between them. CDR1 and CDR2 from the germline V gene are LNHDA and SQIVND (reference sequence). The CDR3 runs 15 residues. CDR3 residues: CASSMIVGITDTQYF. The CDR3 nucleotides read TGTGCCAGTAGTATGATAGTAGGGATCACAGATACGCAGTATTTT.

This sequence joins TRBV9 and TRBJ2-2, with D unclear. Per germline, CDR1 SGDLS and CDR2 YYNGEE. Trimming left V 0 bases short and J 6 bases short, with 9 bases between. The CDR3 totals 14 residues. Written as DNA, the CDR3 is TGTGCCAGCAGCGTAGGAACCGTGGCCGGGGAGCTGTTTTTT. Translation: CASSVGTVAGELFF.